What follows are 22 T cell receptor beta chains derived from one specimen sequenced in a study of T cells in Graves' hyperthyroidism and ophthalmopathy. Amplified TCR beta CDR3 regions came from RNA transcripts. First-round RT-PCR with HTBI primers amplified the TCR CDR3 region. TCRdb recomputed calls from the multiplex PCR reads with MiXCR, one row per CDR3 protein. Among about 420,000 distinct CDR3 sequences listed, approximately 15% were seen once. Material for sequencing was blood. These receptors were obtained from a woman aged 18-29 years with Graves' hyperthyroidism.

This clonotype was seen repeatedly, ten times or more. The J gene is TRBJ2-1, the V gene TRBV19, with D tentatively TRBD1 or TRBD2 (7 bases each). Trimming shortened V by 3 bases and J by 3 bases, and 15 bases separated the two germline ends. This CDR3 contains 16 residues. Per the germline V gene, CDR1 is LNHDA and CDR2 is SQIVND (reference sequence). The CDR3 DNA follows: TGTGCCAGTAGTATGGCAGGGGGGGGATTCTACAATGAGCAGTTCTTC. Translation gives CASSMAGGGFYNEQFF.

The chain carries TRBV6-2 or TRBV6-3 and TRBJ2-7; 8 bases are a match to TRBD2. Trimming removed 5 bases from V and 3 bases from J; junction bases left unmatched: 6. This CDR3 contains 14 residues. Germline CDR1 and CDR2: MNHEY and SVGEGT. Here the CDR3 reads CASSDGLASYEQYF. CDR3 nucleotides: TGTGCCAGCAGTGACGGACTAGCCAGCTACGAGCAGTACTTC.

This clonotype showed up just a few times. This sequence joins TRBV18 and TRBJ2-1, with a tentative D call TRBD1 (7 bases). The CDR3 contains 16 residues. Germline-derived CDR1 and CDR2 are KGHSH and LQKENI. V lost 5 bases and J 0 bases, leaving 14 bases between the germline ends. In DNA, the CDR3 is TGTGCCAGCTCATCAAAGCAGGGGGGCTCCTACAATGAGCAGTTCTTC. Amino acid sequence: CASSSKQGGSYNEQFF.

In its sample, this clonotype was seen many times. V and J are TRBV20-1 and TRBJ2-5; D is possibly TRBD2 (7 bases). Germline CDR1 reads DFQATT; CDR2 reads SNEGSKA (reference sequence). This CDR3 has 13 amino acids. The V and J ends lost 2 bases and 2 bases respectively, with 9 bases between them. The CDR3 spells CSARKGGQETQYF. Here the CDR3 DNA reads TGCAGTGCTAGAAAGGGGGGGCAAGAGACCCAGTACTTC.

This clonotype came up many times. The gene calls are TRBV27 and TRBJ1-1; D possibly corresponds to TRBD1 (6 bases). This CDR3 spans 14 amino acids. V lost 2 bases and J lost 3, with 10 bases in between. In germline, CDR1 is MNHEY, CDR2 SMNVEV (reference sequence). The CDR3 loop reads CASSLMGAHTEAFF. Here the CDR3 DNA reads TGTGCCAGCAGTTTAATGGGGGCTCACACTGAAGCTTTCTTT.

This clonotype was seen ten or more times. The CDR3 loop reads CASSPPGRNEQFF. In DNA, the CDR3 is TGTGCCAGCAGTCCACCTGGGCGCAATGAGCAGTTCTTC. This chain uses TRBV28 with TRBJ2-1; D gene uncertain. Germline assignment: CDR1 MDHEN and CDR2 SYDVKM. Trimming took 5 bases from V and 6 from J, leaving 11 bases between them. The CDR3 consists of 13 residues.

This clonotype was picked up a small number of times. The CDR3 DNA sequence: TGCAGTGCTAGAGACCCCGGGGGCGCCCAGGGCTATGGCTACACCTTC. Its protein is CSARDPGGAQGYGYTF. This sequence joins TRBV20-1 and TRBJ1-2, with D possibly matching TRBD1 (6 bases). This CDR3 region has 16 residues. V was trimmed by 0 bases and J by 4 bases, leaving 18 bases between them. In germline, CDR1 is DFQATT, CDR2 SNEGSKA (reference sequence).

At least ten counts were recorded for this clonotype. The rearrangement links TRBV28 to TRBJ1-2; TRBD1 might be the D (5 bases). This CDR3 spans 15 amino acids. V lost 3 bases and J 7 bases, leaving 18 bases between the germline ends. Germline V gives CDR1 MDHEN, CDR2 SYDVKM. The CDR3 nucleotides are TGTGCCAGCAGTTTTGGTTCTCAGGGCGCAGCTGGCTACACCTTC. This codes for CASSFGSQGAAGYTF.

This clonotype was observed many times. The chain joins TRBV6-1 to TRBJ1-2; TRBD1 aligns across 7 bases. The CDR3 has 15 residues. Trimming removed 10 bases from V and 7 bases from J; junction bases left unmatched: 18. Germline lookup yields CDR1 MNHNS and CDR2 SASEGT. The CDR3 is CATNDRAINFLGYTF. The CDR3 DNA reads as TGTGCCACCAACGACAGGGCCATTAACTTTCTTGGCTACACCTTC.

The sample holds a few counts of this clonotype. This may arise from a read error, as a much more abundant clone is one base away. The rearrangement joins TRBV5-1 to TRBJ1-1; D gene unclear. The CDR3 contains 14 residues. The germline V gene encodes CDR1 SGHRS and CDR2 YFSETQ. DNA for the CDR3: TGCACCAGCAGCTTGTCCGGCGGGGACACTGAAGCTTTCTTT. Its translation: CTSSLSGGDTEAFF.

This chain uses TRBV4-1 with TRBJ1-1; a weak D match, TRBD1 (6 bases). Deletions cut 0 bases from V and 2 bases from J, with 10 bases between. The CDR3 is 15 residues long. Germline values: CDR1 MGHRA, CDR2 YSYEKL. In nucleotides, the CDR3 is TGCGCCAGCAGCCAAGATCGGACAGCCAACACTGAAGCTTTCTTT. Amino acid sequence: CASSQDRTANTEAFF.

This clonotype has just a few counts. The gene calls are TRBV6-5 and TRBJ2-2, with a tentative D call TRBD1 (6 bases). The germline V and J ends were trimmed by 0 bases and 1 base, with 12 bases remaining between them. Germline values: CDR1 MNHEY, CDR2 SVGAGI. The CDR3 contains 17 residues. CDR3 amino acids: CASSYSRTALNTGELFF. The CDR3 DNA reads TGTGCCAGCAGTTACTCGAGGACAGCCTTGAACACCGGGGAGCTGTTTTTT.

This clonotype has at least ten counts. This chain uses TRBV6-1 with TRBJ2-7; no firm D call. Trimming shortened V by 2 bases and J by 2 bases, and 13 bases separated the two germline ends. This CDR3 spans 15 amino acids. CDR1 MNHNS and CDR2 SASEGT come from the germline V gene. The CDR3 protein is CASSEFEEPTYEQYF. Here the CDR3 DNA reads TGTGCCAGCAGTGAATTCGAGGAGCCCACCTACGAGCAGTACTTC.

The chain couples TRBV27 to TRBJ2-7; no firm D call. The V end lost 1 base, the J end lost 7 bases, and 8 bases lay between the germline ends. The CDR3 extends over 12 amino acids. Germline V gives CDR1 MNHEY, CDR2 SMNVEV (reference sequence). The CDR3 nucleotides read TGTGCCAGCAGTTTATTATTGGGTGAGCAGTACTTC. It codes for CASSLLLGEQYF.

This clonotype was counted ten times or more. CDR3 sequence reads: CSAPRQGRVSDTQYF. The DNA for the CDR3 is TGCAGTGCTCCCCGACAGGGACGGGTGTCAGATACGCAGTATTTT. This chain links TRBV20-1 with TRBJ2-3; 7 bases line up with TRBD1. J gave up 4 bases and V 5 bases, and 12 bases lay outside the gene matches. The germline gives CDR1 DFQATT, CDR2 SNEGSKA (reference sequence). The CDR3 runs 15 residues.

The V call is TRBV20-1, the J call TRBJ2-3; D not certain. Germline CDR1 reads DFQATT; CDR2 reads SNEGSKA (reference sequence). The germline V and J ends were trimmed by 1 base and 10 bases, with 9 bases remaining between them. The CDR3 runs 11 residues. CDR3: CSARAGSAQYF. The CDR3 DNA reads TGCAGTGCTAGAGCCGGATCCGCGCAGTATTTT.

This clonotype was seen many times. The CDR3 loop is CSARGGARSYNEQFF. The CDR3 DNA reads TGCAGTGCTAGAGGGGGGGCCAGATCCTACAATGAGCAGTTCTTC. The J gene is TRBJ2-1, the V gene TRBV20-1; D is perhaps TRBD1 or TRBD2 (6 bases each). The V end lost 1 base, the J end lost 1 base, and 11 bases lay between the germline ends. The CDR3 is 15 amino acids. From germline, CDR1 is DFQATT and CDR2 SNEGSKA (reference sequence).

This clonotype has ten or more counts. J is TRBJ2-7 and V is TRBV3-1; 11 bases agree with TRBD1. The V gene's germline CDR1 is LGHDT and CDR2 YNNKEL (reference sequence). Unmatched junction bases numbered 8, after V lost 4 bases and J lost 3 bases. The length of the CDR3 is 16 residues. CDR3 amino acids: CASSPGTGGVGYEQYF. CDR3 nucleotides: TGTGCCAGCAGCCCCGGGACAGGGGGTGTTGGCTACGAGCAGTACTTC.

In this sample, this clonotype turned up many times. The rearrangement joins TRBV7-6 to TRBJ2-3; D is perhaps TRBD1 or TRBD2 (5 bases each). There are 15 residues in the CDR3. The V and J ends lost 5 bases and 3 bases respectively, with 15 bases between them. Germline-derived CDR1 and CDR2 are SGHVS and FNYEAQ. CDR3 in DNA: TGTGCCAGCAGCCTAAAGGGGAGTGGAACAGATACGCAGTATTTT. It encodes CASSLKGSGTDTQYF.

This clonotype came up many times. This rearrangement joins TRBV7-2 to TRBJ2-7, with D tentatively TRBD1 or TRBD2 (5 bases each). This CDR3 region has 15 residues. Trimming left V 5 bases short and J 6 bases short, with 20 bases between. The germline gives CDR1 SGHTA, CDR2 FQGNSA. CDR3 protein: CASSPRGASPAEQYF. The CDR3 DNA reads TGTGCCAGCAGCCCCCGAGGGGCTAGCCCGGCCGAGCAGTACTTC. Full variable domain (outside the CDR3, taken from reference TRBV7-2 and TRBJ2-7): GAGVSQSPSNKVTEKGKDVELRCDPISGHTALYWYRQSLGQGLEFLIYFQGNSAPDKSGLPSDRFSAERTGGSVSTLTIQRTQQEDSAVYLCASSPRGASPAEQYFGPGTRLTVT.

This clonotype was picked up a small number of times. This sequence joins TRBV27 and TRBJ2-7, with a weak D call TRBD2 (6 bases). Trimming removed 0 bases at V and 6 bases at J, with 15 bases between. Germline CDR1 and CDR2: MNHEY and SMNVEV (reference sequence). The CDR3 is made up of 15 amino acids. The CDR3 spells CASSLSYDPGVEQYF. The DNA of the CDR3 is TGTGCCAGCAGTTTATCTTACGACCCGGGGGTCGAGCAGTACTTC.

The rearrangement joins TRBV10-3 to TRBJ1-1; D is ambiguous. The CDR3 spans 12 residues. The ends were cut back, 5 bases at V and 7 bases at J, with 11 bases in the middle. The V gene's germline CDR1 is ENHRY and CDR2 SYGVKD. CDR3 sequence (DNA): TGTGCCATCAGTAGGGATGGCCTTGAAGCTTTCTTT. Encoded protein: CAISRDGLEAFF.